The clone carrying this T cell receptor (beta chain) was detected a few times. Its antigen is unidentified. These data belong to a study of T cell repertoires in cytomegalovirus infection. Across the whole study: Carrying CMV and the relevant HLA type showed in public TCR beta signatures.

TCRdb analysed the reads with MiXCR anew, one entry per CDR3 protein. This sample has some 600,000 distinct CDR3 sequences; 24% occur once, and the top ten carry approximately 8.2%. Broader study findings: The ex vivo response was dominated by HLA-C-restricted CMV-specific TCR beta clonotypes.

The CDR3 spans 15 residues. The ends were cut back, 0 bases at V and 4 bases at J, with 12 bases in the middle. From germline, CDR1 is MNHEY and CDR2 SVGAGI. The sequencing input was CD8+ T cells from PBMCs. The rearrangement joins TRBV6-5 to TRBJ1-1, with a possible D match to TRBD1 (5 bases). This TCR was recovered from a human donor in good health (CMV status not recorded). Some clones in this sample may be carry-over from other donors' samples. CDR3 DNA sequence: TGTGCCAGCAGTTACTCGGGGGGAGTGAGCACTGAAGCTTTCTTT. Translating it yields CASSYSGGVSTEAFF.